The 17 T cell receptor beta chains below all came from one sample that was sequenced in a study of cytomegalovirus exposure and HLA in healthy donors. The PCR used 60 Vbeta and 13 Jbeta primers. Sequencing used immunoSEQ multiplex PCR; TCRdb keeps in-frame clones, though not all of them. The sample includes some 160,000 clones, 70% to 80% seen only once; the top ten take around 2.4%. Sequenced material: PBMCs. These receptors came from a man aged 60 to 69 in good health and CMV-seronegative.

The J gene is TRBJ2-4, the V gene TRBV2; 10 bases map to TRBD1. Germline assignment: CDR1 SNHLY and CDR2 FYNNEI. CDR3 length equals 16 residues. The junction had 7 bases not matched to a gene; V was cut back by 5 bases and J by 3 bases. This CDR3 is CASSPLDRGGKNIQYF. The CDR3 DNA reads TGTGCCAGCAGTCCATTGGACAGGGGGGGCAAAAACATTCAGTACTTC.

The rearrangement uses TRBV1 and TRBJ2-5; the table's D call, TRBD2, was not checked against the DNA. TRBV1 is tagged as a pseudogene. The CDR3 has 18 amino acids. CDR3 in amino acids: CTSSQAPSGGARQETQYF. Written as DNA, the CDR3 is TGCACCAGCAGCCAAGCCCCTAGCGGGGGGGCTCGCCAAGAGACCCAGTACTTC.

The chain combines TRBV19 with TRBJ2-2; 7 positions agree with TRBD1. Germline V gene lookup returns CDR1 LNHDA and CDR2 SQIVND (reference sequence). J was trimmed by 5 bases and V by 7 bases; bases with no gene match: 7. The CDR3 length is 14 residues. The CDR3 reads CASKKTGSTGELFF. DNA of the CDR3: TGTGCCAGTAAGAAGACAGGGAGTACCGGGGAGCTGTTTTTT.

The chain joins TRBV7-2 to TRBJ2-5, with unresolved D. CDR1 and CDR2 (germline): SGHTA, FQGNSA. V was trimmed by 4 bases and J by 2 bases, leaving 8 bases between them. The CDR3 has 13 residues. The CDR3 is CASSSIQQETQYF. CDR3 nucleotides: TGTGCCAGCAGCTCCATACAGCAAGAGACCCAGTACTTC.

CDR3 in amino acids: CASSLTGTREIETQYF. The DNA for the CDR3 is TGTGCCAGCAGCTTAACCGGGACTAGAGAAATTGAGACCCAGTACTTC. The J gene is TRBJ2-5, the V gene TRBV7-3, with TRBD2 identical over 8 bases. Losses at the gene ends were 0 bases for V and 5 bases for J; bases not matched to a gene: 8. This CDR3 is 16 amino acids long. CDR1 is SGHTA and CDR2 is FQGTGA in the germline V gene. Full variable domain (outside the CDR3, taken from reference TRBV7-3 and TRBJ2-5): GAGVSQTPSNKVTEKGKYVELRCDPISGHTALYWYRQSLGQGPEFLIYFQGTGAADDSGLPNDRFFAVRPEGSVSTLKIQRTERGDSAVYLCASSLTGTREIETQYFGPGTRLLVL.

The CDR3 sequence: CASTKLGGGPGDTQYF. CDR3 nucleotide sequence: TGCGCCAGCACCAAATTAGGGGGGGGGCCCGGAGATACGCAGTATTTT. V is TRBV5-1 and J is TRBJ2-3, with TRBD2 as a possible D gene (7 bases). CDR1 is SGHRS, CDR2 YFSETQ, per germline. Deletions cut 6 bases from V and 5 bases from J, with 22 bases between. The CDR3 extends over 16 amino acids.

The chain couples TRBV6-1 to TRBJ2-7; tentatively, D is TRBD1 (7 bases). With 4 bases removed from V and 2 bases from J, the gap between germline ends came to 15 bases. Germline V lookup: CDR1 MNHNS, CDR2 SASEGT. The CDR3 length is 15 residues. CDR3 bases: TGTGCCAGCAGTGCCGCCGGAGGGGGCGCCTACGAGCAGTACTTC. Its translation is CASSAAGGGAYEQYF.

The chain joins TRBV6-1 to TRBJ1-6; TRBD1 aligns across 8 bases. Germline lookup yields CDR1 MNHNS and CDR2 SASEGT. With 4 bases clipped from V and 9 bases from J, the junction kept 8 bases outside the gene matches. The CDR3 totals 15 residues. The CDR3 nucleotides read TGTGCCAGCAGTGTTGAGGGACAGGCTTTTTCACCCCTCCACTTT. Residues: CASSVEGQAFSPLHF.

V and J are TRBV6-6 and TRBJ2-5; 11 nucleotides align to TRBD2. The germline V gene has CDR1 MNHNY and CDR2 SVGAGI (reference sequence). The trim removed 1 base at V and 5 bases at J, leaving 6 bases unmatched. The CDR3 contains 16 residues. CDR3 in DNA: TGTGCCAGCAGTTACTTTACTAGCGGGAGAGACGAGACCCAGTACTTC. It yields the protein CASSYFTSGRDETQYF.

The chain combines TRBV29-1 with TRBJ1-2, with a tentative D call TRBD1 (5 bases). Per the germline V gene, CDR1 is SQVTM and CDR2 is ANQGSEA. The V end was cut by 7 bases, the J end by 3 bases, with 12 bases between. There are 12 residues in the CDR3. DNA of the CDR3: TGCAGCGCCTCGGGGGGGGACTATGGCTACACCTTC. It translates to CSASGGDYGYTF.

The chain has TRBV7-2 and TRBJ1-6; a weak D match, TRBD1 (5 bases). Germline loops: CDR1 SGHTA, CDR2 FQGNSA. The CDR3 contains 15 residues. V lost 5 bases and J lost 6, with 14 bases in between. The CDR3 is CASSPRQISNSPLHF. The CDR3, as DNA: TGTGCCAGCAGCCCCCGACAGATTTCTAATTCACCCCTCCACTTT.

As for this clone: The junction does not match germline at one end; this may be a read error. The V and J genes are TRBV5-1 and TRBJ1-2; no clear D. The CDR3 length is 13 residues. Germline CDR1 is SGHRS and CDR2 is YFSETQ. The CDR3 sequence: CASSLDGGYGYPF. CDR3 DNA sequence: TGCGCCAGCAGCTTGGATGGAGGCTATGGCTACCCCTTC.

This rearrangement joins TRBV5-1 to TRBJ2-7; TRBD2 might be the D (6 bases). CDR1 is SGHRS and CDR2 is YFSETQ in the germline V gene. The CDR3 loop spans 16 amino acids. V lost 0 bases and J lost 2, with 15 bases in between. CDR3 sequence reads: CASSLAGGEVPYEQYF. The CDR3 DNA reads TGCGCCAGCAGCTTGGCCGGCGGGGAAGTACCCTACGAGCAGTACTTC.

The rearrangement joins TRBV6-6 to TRBJ2-2, with TRBD2 identical over 9 bases. The V and J ends lost 7 bases and 4 bases, in that order; junction bases with no gene match: 7. The germline V gene has CDR1 MNHNY and CDR2 SVGAGI (reference sequence). The CDR3 has 15 residues. The CDR3 loop reads CASNPAGGGTGELFF. CDR3 sequence (DNA): TGTGCCAGCAATCCAGCGGGAGGAGGCACCGGGGAGCTGTTTTTT.

This rearrangement joins TRBV19 to TRBJ2-6, with TRBD1 identical over 8 bases. Germline V gene data show CDR1 as LNHDA and CDR2 as SQIVND (reference sequence). J was trimmed by 0 bases and V by 5 bases; bases with no gene match: 15. The CDR3 loop spans 20 amino acids. The chain's CDR3 is CASSDTQPGGAHSGANVLTF. CDR3 nucleotides: TGTGCCAGTAGTGATACCCAGCCAGGGGGCGCCCACTCTGGGGCCAACGTCCTGACTTTC.

The rearrangement links TRBV2 to TRBJ1-3; 8 positions agree with TRBD1. The junction had 6 bases not matched to a gene; V was cut back by 4 bases and J by 4 bases. The germline gives CDR1 SNHLY, CDR2 FYNNEI. CDR3 length: 15 residues. Here the CDR3 DNA reads TGTGCCAGCAGTGTTCTCACAGGGGGAGGAAACACCATATATTTT. Its protein is CASSVLTGGGNTIYF.

The J gene is TRBJ2-2, the V gene TRBV7-2, with D maybe TRBD1 (5 bases). V was pared by 6 bases and J by 3 bases, with 14 bases between. Germline loops: CDR1 SGHTA, CDR2 FQGNSA. The CDR3 is 15 residues long. The CDR3 DNA is TGTGCCAGCAGTCCAGGGAATTTGTACACCGGGGAGCTGTTTTTT. Residues: CASSPGNLYTGELFF.